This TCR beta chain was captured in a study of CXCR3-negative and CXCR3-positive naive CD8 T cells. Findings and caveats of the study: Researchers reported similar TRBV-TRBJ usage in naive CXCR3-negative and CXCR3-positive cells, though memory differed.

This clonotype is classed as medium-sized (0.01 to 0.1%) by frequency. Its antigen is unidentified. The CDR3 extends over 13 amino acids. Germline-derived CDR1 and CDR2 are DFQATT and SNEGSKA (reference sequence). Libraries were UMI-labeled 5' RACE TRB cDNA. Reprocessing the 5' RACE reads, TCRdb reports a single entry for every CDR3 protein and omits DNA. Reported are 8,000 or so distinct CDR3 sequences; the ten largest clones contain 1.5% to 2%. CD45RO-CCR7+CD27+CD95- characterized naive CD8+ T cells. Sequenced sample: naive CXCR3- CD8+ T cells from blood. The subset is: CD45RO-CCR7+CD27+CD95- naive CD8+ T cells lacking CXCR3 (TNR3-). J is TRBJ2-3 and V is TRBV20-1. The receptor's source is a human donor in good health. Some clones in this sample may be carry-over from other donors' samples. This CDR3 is CSATIWGTDTQYF.